This TCR beta chain stems from a study of cytomegalovirus exposure and HLA in healthy donors. With V trimmed by 9 bases and J by 0 bases, 4 bases remained unmatched. The CDR3 extends over 14 amino acids. Germline assignment: CDR1 LNHNV and CDR2 YYDKDF (reference sequence). Profiled with immunoSEQ multiplex PCR; TCRdb holds only in-frame clones, not every one. This table has roughly 120,000 clones, roughly nine tenths appearing once. The study's findings and limits: Rare TCR sequences predominated, though certain public TCRs were found in many donors. 164 TCR beta chains were listed as cytomegalovirus-associated. As was reported, the classifier diagnosed cytomegalovirus status with high specificity and sensitivity.

This clone was seen a few times. Its antigen is not known. Sequencing was carried out using PBMCs. The rearrangement uses TRBV15 and TRBJ2-7; 11 bases line up with TRBD1. The source of this sequence is a man aged 18 to 29 in good health and CMV-seropositive. The CDR3, as DNA: TGTGCCACTAGGACAGGGGGCGACTCCTACGAGCAGTACTTC. Its translation: CATRTGGDSYEQYF. The whole variable domain, filled in from reference TRBV15 and TRBJ2-7, reads DAMVIQNPRYQVTQFGKPVTLSCSQTLNHNVMYWYQQKSSQAPKLLFHYYDKDFNNEADTPDNFQSRRPNTSFCFLDIRSPGLGDTAMYLCATRTGGDSYEQYFGPGTRLTVT.